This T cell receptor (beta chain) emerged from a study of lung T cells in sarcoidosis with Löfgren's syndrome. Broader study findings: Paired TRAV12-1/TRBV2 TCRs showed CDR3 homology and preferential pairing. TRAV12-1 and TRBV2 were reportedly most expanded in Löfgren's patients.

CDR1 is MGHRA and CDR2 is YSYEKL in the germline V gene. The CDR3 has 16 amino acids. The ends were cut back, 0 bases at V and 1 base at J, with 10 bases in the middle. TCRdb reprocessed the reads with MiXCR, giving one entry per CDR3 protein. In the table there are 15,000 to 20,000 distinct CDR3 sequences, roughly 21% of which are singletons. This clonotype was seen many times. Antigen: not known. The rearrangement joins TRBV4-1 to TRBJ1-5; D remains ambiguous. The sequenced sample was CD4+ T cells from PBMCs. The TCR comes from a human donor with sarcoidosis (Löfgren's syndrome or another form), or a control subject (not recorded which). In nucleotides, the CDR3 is TGCGCCAGCAGCCAAGATAGTTCACTCAGCAATCAGCCCCAGCATTTT. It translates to CASSQDSSLSNQPQHF.